This T cell receptor beta chain was identified during a study of prognosis after radiotherapy for stage I lung cancer. About the study: Concurrent therapy with stereotactic body radiotherapy was given to no patient.

Two-round multiplex PCR on genomic DNA was the method by which TCR beta CDR3 was amplified. Every TRBV and TRBJ gene had its own specific primer in first-round PCR. Using its own MiXCR run on the multiplex PCR reads, TCRdb lists one record per CDR3 protein. Among about 36,000 distinct CDR3 sequences listed, about 32% were seen once. Patients were uniformly node-negative by CT and PET/CT and had received no prior chemotherapy or radiotherapy, with no other malignancies. The germline V gene encodes CDR1 MDHEN and CDR2 SYDVKM. The CDR3 spans 19 residues. In regard to this clonotype: Sequence at one end of the junction differs from germline and may be a read error.

The origin of this receptor is a donor aged 50 or older with non-small cell lung cancer. The source was PBMCs, collected before or after stereotactic body radiation therapy (not recorded which). The chain uses TRBV28 and TRBJ2-7; 13 nucleotides align to TRBD2. The CDR3 spells CASSPIGLAGELVFYDQYF. The CDR3 coding sequence is TGTGCCAGCAGTCCAATCGGACTAGCGGGAGAGTTGGTTTTTTACGATCAGTACTTC.